The entry below describes one TCR beta chain. Germline lookup yields CDR1 MNHEY and CDR2 SVGAGI. The CDR3 has 14 amino acids. Between the trimmed V and J ends, which lost 5 bases and 10 bases, there was a span of 18 bases. Sequencing used immunoSEQ multiplex PCR; TCRdb keeps in-frame clones, though not all of them. The table includes roughly 150,000 clones, 88% detected once. This specimen belongs to a study of blood T cell repertoires in COVID-19. About the study: In each case, the material was cDNA or gDNA derived from T cells, B-cell-depleted T cells, or PBMCs.

V and J are TRBV6-5 and TRBJ1-5, with D unresolved. The TCR originated in a middle-aged man who had recovered from COVID-19. The sequenced material came from peripheral blood. CDR3 in DNA: TGTGCCAGCAGTCGACGGGATGCCTCGTTTCCCCAGCATTTT. Encoded protein: CASSRRDASFPQHF.